Listed here are 23 T cell receptor beta chains from one sample, sequenced in a study of T cells in Graves' hyperthyroidism and ophthalmopathy. Researchers amplified the TCR beta CDR3 regions from RNA transcripts. When the TCR CDR3 underwent first-round RT-PCR, the HTBI primer set was used. TCRdb independently ran MiXCR on the multiplex PCR reads; one entry per CDR3 protein. The table shows 350,000 or so distinct CDR3 sequences, with about a sixth occurring only once. The sequenced material came from blood. These receptors were collected from a woman in her thirties or forties with Graves' ophthalmopathy.

The chain uses TRBV28 and TRBJ2-5, with 7 nucleotides matching TRBD1. The CDR3 covers 14 residues. The V gene end was trimmed by 5 bases and the J gene end by 3 bases; junction bases not matched to a gene: 6. Germline CDR1 and CDR2: MDHEN and SYDVKM. CDR3 DNA: TGTGCCAGCAGTCTCCGGACAGGAAAAGAGACCCAGTACTTC. It codes for CASSLRTGKETQYF.

This clonotype was observed at least ten times. The V gene is TRBV27, the J gene TRBJ2-7; D is unresolved. The V gene's germline CDR1 is MNHEY and CDR2 SMNVEV (reference sequence). The V end lost 2 bases, the J end lost 0 bases, and 5 bases lay between the germline ends. The CDR3 has 13 amino acids. CDR3 DNA: TGTGCCAGCAGTTTAGCCCTCTCCTACGAGCAGTACTTC. It is translated as CASSLALSYEQYF.

The sample holds a few counts of this clonotype. The germline gene is not matched at one end of the junction; a read error may be the cause. This chain links TRBV20-1 with TRBJ2-7, with D unclear. From germline, CDR1 is DFQATT and CDR2 SNEGSKA (reference sequence). CDR3 length equals 14 residues. The CDR3 bases are TGCAGTGCTAGTCGTAGAGGAGACTCCTACGAGCAGTCCTTC. Translated, it gives CSASRRGDSYEQSF.

This clonotype was picked up many times. This chain joins TRBV11-2 and TRBJ1-1, with 8 bases fitting TRBD1. Germline V gene lookup returns CDR1 SGHAT and CDR2 FQNNGV. Losses at the gene ends were 6 bases for V and 5 bases for J; bases not matched to a gene: 8. The CDR3 runs 14 residues. As DNA, the CDR3 is TGTGCCAGCAGGGTAACAGGGGGTAGTACTGAAGCTTTCTTT. This encodes CASRVTGGSTEAFF.

Many counts were recorded for this clonotype. This rearrangement joins TRBV24-1 to TRBJ2-7; no clear D gene. The V end was cut by 2 bases, the J end by 2 bases, with 9 bases between. The germline V gene has CDR1 KGHDR and CDR2 SFDVKD. This CDR3 spans 14 amino acids. The CDR3 region has the DNA TGTGCCACCAGTGATTGGACGAACACCTACGAGCAGTACTTC. Translated, it gives CATSDWTNTYEQYF.

This clonotype showed up many times. One junction end does not reproduce the germline sequence, and a read error may be involved. V and J are TRBV5-6 and TRBJ2-7; D might be TRBD2 (5 bases). From germline, CDR1 is SGHDT and CDR2 YYEEEE. This CDR3 is built from 15 residues. This CDR3 is CASSLKSGYQYEQHF. For the CDR3, the DNA is TGTGCCAGCAGCTTGAAGAGCGGATACCAGTACGAGCAGCACTTC.

The V call is TRBV30, the J call TRBJ1-1; D call uncertain. Per germline, CDR1 GTSNPN and CDR2 SVGIG (reference sequence). The V and J ends lost 0 bases and 13 bases respectively, with 15 bases between them. This CDR3 is 12 amino acids long. This CDR3 is CAWSVAGRPGFF. The CDR3 DNA reads TGTGCCTGGAGTGTAGCGGGCCGTCCGGGTTTCTTT.

In its sample, this clonotype was seen many times. This sequence joins TRBV6-2 or TRBV6-3 and TRBJ1-5; no clear D gene. The CDR3 is 14 amino acids. The germline V gene encodes CDR1 MNHEY and CDR2 SVGEGT. V was clipped by 6 bases and J by 1 base, with 10 bases between them. CDR3 sequence reads: CASSGPLSNQPQHF. CDR3 bases: TGTGCCAGCAGCGGGCCTTTGAGCAATCAGCCCCAGCATTTT.

In this sample, this clonotype turned up many times. V gene TRBV27 combines with J gene TRBJ2-7; the match to TRBD2 covers 13 bases. V lost 3 bases, J lost 2 bases, and 4 bases stayed unmatched. Germline CDR1 is MNHEY and CDR2 is SMNVEV (reference sequence). The CDR3 is made up of 16 amino acids. CDR3: CASSFGLAGVPYEQYF. In DNA, the CDR3 is TGTGCCAGCAGTTTCGGACTAGCGGGAGTTCCCTACGAGCAGTACTTC.

This clonotype has a handful of counts. J is TRBJ2-7 and V is TRBV27, with 12 bases fitting TRBD2. The junction had 7 bases not matched to a gene; V was cut back by 5 bases and J by 2 bases. Germline V gives CDR1 MNHEY, CDR2 SMNVEV (reference sequence). The CDR3 totals 16 residues. As DNA, the CDR3 is TGTGCCAGCAGTCCGGGACTAGCGGGCCCTACCTACGAGCAGTACTTC. Its protein is CASSPGLAGPTYEQYF.

This clonotype appeared many times. V and J are TRBV6-2 or TRBV6-3 and TRBJ1-5; D uncertain. Germline-derived CDR1 and CDR2 are MNHEY and SVGEGT. The ends were cut back, 7 bases at V and 3 bases at J, with 10 bases in the middle. The CDR3 runs 13 residues. CDR3 coding DNA: TGTGCCAGCAAGGGCAGCCTCAATCAGCCCCAGCATTTT. It is translated as CASKGSLNQPQHF.

On this clonotype itself: Just one base apart from a much larger clone, this may be a read error. The chain uses TRBV27 and TRBJ1-5; D might be TRBD1 (6 bases). V lost 3 bases to trimming and J lost 4 bases, with 13 bases between them. This CDR3 comprises 15 residues. CDR1 and CDR2 (germline): MNHEY, SMNVEV (reference sequence). CDR3 DNA sequence: TGTGCCAGCAGTTTCGGACAGAGGAATAATCAGCCCCAGCATTTT. Translation: CASSFGQRNNQPQHF.

This clonotype was picked up many times. This may be a read error: a much more frequent sequence differs by one nucleotide. The chain joins TRBV2 to TRBJ2-7, with unresolved D. There are 11 residues in the CDR3. CDR1 and CDR2 (germline): SNHLY, FYNNEI. The ends were cut back, 7 bases at V and 7 bases at J, with 11 bases in the middle. The chain's CDR3 is CASMADGEQYF. Written as DNA, the CDR3 is TGTGCCAGCATGGCCGATGGGGAGCAGTACTTC.

In this sample, this clonotype turned up many times. The chain recombines TRBV12-3 or TRBV12-4 with TRBJ1-5; D is unresolved. The CDR3 extends over 12 amino acids. The V gene lost 6 bases and the J gene lost 9 bases, with 12 bases spanning the gap. The CDR3 DNA reads TGTGCCAGCAGCGTCAGTGTAGTGCCCCAGCATTTT. Amino acids: CASSVSVVPQHF.

This clonotype came up many times. This chain links TRBV19 with TRBJ2-5; possible D gene TRBD2, 5 bases. The germline CDR1 and CDR2 sequences are LNHDA and SQIVND (reference sequence). There are 13 residues in the CDR3. The ends were cut back, 3 bases at V and 5 bases at J, with 10 bases in the middle. The CDR3 is CASSIKGGETQYF. Here the CDR3 DNA reads TGTGCCAGTAGTATTAAAGGAGGCGAGACCCAGTACTTC.

There are a few counts of this clonotype. The V and J genes are TRBV11-2 and TRBJ2-3; TRBD2 matches 9 bases. Germline values: CDR1 SGHAT, CDR2 FQNNGV. CDR3 size: 15 residues. The trim removed 5 bases at V and 4 bases at J, leaving 7 bases unmatched. The CDR3 is CASSSRTSAPDTQYF. The CDR3 DNA reads TGTGCCAGCAGCAGCCGGACTAGCGCACCAGATACGCAGTATTTT.

This clonotype was detected many times. The chain couples TRBV28 to TRBJ1-5; the D gene is possibly TRBD1 (6 bases). Trimming removed 7 bases from V and 5 bases from J, with 18 bases in between. Germline CDR1 MDHEN, CDR2 SYDVKM. The CDR3 consists of 15 residues. CDR3 residues: CASMVGASNYQPQHF. CDR3 coding DNA: TGTGCCAGCATGGTGGGGGCTTCCAACTATCAGCCCCAGCATTTT.

This clonotype occurred many times. The J gene is TRBJ1-1, the V gene TRBV27; D remains ambiguous. Trimming stripped 5 bases from V and 4 bases from J, with 11 bases between. CDR3 length equals 13 residues. Germline CDR1 is MNHEY and CDR2 is SMNVEV (reference sequence). In DNA, the CDR3 is TGTGCCAGCAGTCCCATAGGGCTCACTGAAGCTTTCTTT. This codes for CASSPIGLTEAFF.

This clonotype occurred many times. The chain carries TRBV28 and TRBJ1-5; 9 bases align to TRBD1. Trimming at V came to 2 bases and at J to 5 bases, leaving 4 bases not matched to a gene. Germline CDR1 and CDR2: MDHEN and SYDVKM. This CDR3 spans 15 amino acids. The CDR3 DNA reads as TGTGCCAGCAGTTTACCGGACAGGGGTCATCAGCCCCAGCATTTT. Its protein is CASSLPDRGHQPQHF.

This clonotype has ten or more counts. This chain links TRBV11-1 with TRBJ1-1; tentatively, D is TRBD1 (6 bases). Germline CDR1 SGHAT, CDR2 FQDESV (reference sequence). CDR3 size: 13 residues. With 9 bases removed from V and 1 base from J, the gap between germline ends came to 12 bases. The CDR3 loop is CASQGTTNTEAFF. The CDR3 nucleotides are TGTGCCAGTCAAGGGACAACGAACACTGAAGCTTTCTTT.

This clonotype was recorded a few times. V gene TRBV7-8 combines with J gene TRBJ1-4; no clear D gene. The germline V gene encodes CDR1 SGHVS and CDR2 FQNEAQ. V was shortened by 4 bases and J by 10 bases, with 13 bases between the two germline ends. The CDR3 runs to 13 residues. The CDR3 spells CASSSIGVRKLFF. DNA of the CDR3: TGTGCCAGCAGCTCCATCGGCGTGCGAAAACTGTTTTTT.

This clonotype was detected many times. The CDR3 here is CASSDGRGFYEQYF. The CDR3 bases are TGTGCCAGCAGCGACGGACGGGGTTTCTACGAGCAGTACTTC. The chain has TRBV2 and TRBJ2-7, with D maybe TRBD2 (5 bases). Trimming took off 6 bases at V and 3 bases at J, with 15 bases between the two ends. Germline V gene lookup returns CDR1 SNHLY and CDR2 FYNNEI. The CDR3 totals 14 residues.

This clonotype was seen repeatedly, ten times or more. This chain links TRBV9 with TRBJ2-7; D possibly uses TRBD1 or TRBD2 (5 bases each). The germline gives CDR1 SGDLS, CDR2 YYNGEE. V was trimmed by 0 bases and J by 2 bases, leaving 15 bases between them. This CDR3 has 16 amino acids. The CDR3 reads CASSVATGSGPYEQYF. The CDR3 coding sequence is TGTGCCAGCAGCGTAGCAACAGGATCGGGGCCCTACGAGCAGTACTTC.